One sample yielded the 16 T cell receptor beta chains listed below, sequenced in a study of response to subunit inactivated influenza vaccine (dated by TCRdb to 2016 to 2019). The library came from RT-PCR. Sequencing used an Illumina HiSeq 2500. TCRdb redid the processing of the public reads, applying fastp at Q25 and MiXCR, and retained in-frame beta chains. Records with the same CDR3 protein are collapsed into one entry carrying the most frequent genes and DNA. This sample lists roughly 700,000 distinct CDR3 sequences; roughly 14% were detected once. The leading ten clones occupy around 10% of the sample. This specimen was PBMCs from blood, taken 11 to 12 days after vaccination. These receptors were taken from a man between 50 and 59 years old who received an inactivated influenza vaccine. Donor details come from another sample of the same person, matched by shared clones.

This clonotype was seen a handful of times. This chain's CDR3 is CASSPPSPGAADTQYF. The CDR3, as DNA: TGCGCCAGCAGCCCTCCTAGTCCGGGGGCGGCAGATACGCAGTATTTT. The chain links TRBV5-1 to TRBJ2-3, with D tentatively TRBD1 or TRBD2 (6 bases each). From germline, CDR1 is SGHRS and CDR2 YFSETQ. V was clipped by 4 bases and J by 4 bases, with 19 bases between them. The CDR3 runs to 16 residues. Variable domain in full (rest from reference TRBV5-1 and TRBJ2-3): KAGVTQTPRYLIKTRGQQVTLSCSPISGHRSVSWYQQTPGQGLQFLFEYFSETQRNKGNFPGRFSGRQFSNSRSEMNVSTLELGDSALYLCASSPPSPGAADTQYFGPGTRLTVL.

The sample holds a few counts of this clonotype. The chain carries TRBV7-2 and TRBJ2-6; D could derive from TRBD1 or TRBD2 (5 bases each). V was cut by 6 bases and J by 1 base, with 16 bases left in between. This CDR3 contains 17 residues. CDR1 SGHTA and CDR2 FQGNSA come from the germline V gene. The CDR3 here is CASRKTRGLSGANVLTF. In nucleotides, the CDR3 is TGTGCCAGCAGGAAGACCCGGGGCTTATCTGGGGCCAACGTCCTGACTTTC.

The rearrangement links TRBV7-9 to TRBJ1-1; maybe TRBD1 (5 bases). CDR1 is SEHNR and CDR2 is FQNEAQ in the germline V gene (reference sequence). With 2 bases removed from V and 0 bases from J, the gap between germline ends came to 7 bases. The CDR3 extends over 14 amino acids. As DNA, the CDR3 is TGTGCCAGCAGCTTACAGGGAGTGAACACTGAAGCTTTCTTT. This sequence encodes CASSLQGVNTEAFF.

This clonotype showed up just a few times. The genes are TRBV2 and TRBJ2-1; D uncertain. Germline lookup yields CDR1 SNHLY and CDR2 FYNNEI. The germline V and J ends were trimmed by 6 bases and 5 bases, with 8 bases remaining between them. The CDR3 consists of 12 residues. The CDR3 nucleotides are TGTGCCAGCAGGGGCGTTAACAATGAGCAGTTCTTC. This codes for CASRGVNNEQFF.

The V call is TRBV20-1, the J call TRBJ1-1, with D uncertain. V dropped 1 base and J dropped 1 base, with 4 bases sitting between them. CDR1 is DFQATT and CDR2 is SNEGSKA in the germline V gene (reference sequence). This CDR3 comprises 12 residues. The CDR3 is CSARVGNTEAFF. The CDR3 DNA reads as TGCAGTGCTAGAGTGGGGAACACTGAAGCTTTCTTT.

This clonotype came up many times. This sequence joins TRBV29-1 and TRBJ2-5; 7 bases line up with TRBD1. Per the germline V gene, CDR1 is SQVTM and CDR2 is ANQGSEA. This CDR3 has 13 residues. With 7 bases clipped from V and 2 bases from J, the junction kept 7 bases outside the gene matches. The CDR3 reads CSARDSRQETQYF. CDR3 DNA sequence: TGCAGCGCCAGGGACAGCCGTCAAGAGACCCAGTACTTC. Based on the CDR3 plus reference TRBV29-1 and TRBJ2-5, the full variable domain is SAVISQKPSRDICQRGTSLTIQCQVDSQVTMMFWYRQQPGQSLTLIATANQGSEATYESGFVIDKFPISRPNLTFSTLTVSNMSPEDSSIYLCSARDSRQETQYFGPGTRLLVL.

This sequence joins TRBV6-5 and TRBJ2-2; 8 nucleotides line up with TRBD1. The CDR3 consists of 17 residues. Germline CDR1 MNHEY, CDR2 SVGAGI. V shed 2 bases and J 4 bases; nucleotides not matched to a gene: 9. For the CDR3, the DNA is TGTGCCAGCAGTTACGGGTCTTCGACAGGGGTCACCGGGGAGCTGTTTTTT. It codes for CASSYGSSTGVTGELFF.

The chain couples TRBV11-2 to TRBJ2-5; 10 bases match TRBD1. Germline values: CDR1 SGHAT, CDR2 FQNNGV. With 5 bases clipped from V and 4 bases from J, the junction kept 7 bases outside the gene matches. The CDR3 covers 15 residues. The CDR3 protein is CASSLMTGGGETQYF. In nucleotides, the CDR3 is TGTGCCAGCAGCCTCATGACAGGGGGCGGAGAGACCCAGTACTTC.

There are many counts of this clonotype. V is TRBV6-5 and J is TRBJ2-7, with a tentative D call TRBD1 (6 bases). The CDR3 spans 14 residues. Trimming pared 2 bases from V and 2 bases from J, leaving 10 bases between. The germline V gene encodes CDR1 MNHEY and CDR2 SVGAGI. The CDR3 reads CASSYGQGTYEQYF. The CDR3 DNA is TGTGCCAGCAGTTACGGGCAGGGGACCTACGAGCAGTACTTC.

V gene TRBV30 combines with J gene TRBJ1-2, with D uncertain. Germline V gene lookup returns CDR1 GTSNPN and CDR2 SVGIG (reference sequence). Trimming took off 3 bases at V and 2 bases at J, with 7 bases between the two ends. This CDR3 has 12 amino acids. The CDR3 is CAWRYLNYGYTF. CDR3 nucleotides: TGTGCCTGGAGGTACCTAAACTATGGCTACACCTTC.

The chain joins TRBV4-2 to TRBJ2-2; 10 nucleotides agree with TRBD1. The CDR3 covers 18 residues. Germline lookup yields CDR1 LGHNA and CDR2 YNFKEQ. The V gene end was trimmed by 0 bases and the J gene end by 6 bases; junction bases not matched to a gene: 10. As DNA, the CDR3 is TGTGCCAGCAGCCAAGATCTTATAAGACAGGGGGCCTCCGGGGAGCTGTTTTTT. It encodes CASSQDLIRQGASGELFF.

This clonotype was counted many times. V gene TRBV7-2 combines with J gene TRBJ1-6; D perhaps matches TRBD1 (5 bases). The ends were cut back, 2 bases at V and 7 bases at J, with 12 bases in the middle. The CDR3 is 15 amino acids. CDR1 SGHTA and CDR2 FQGNSA come from the germline V gene. CDR3 loop: CASSLTGLQNSPLHF. CDR3 DNA sequence: TGTGCCAGCAGCTTAACGGGACTACAGAATTCACCCCTCCACTTT.

This clonotype was picked up a small number of times. This chain connects TRBV20-1 to TRBJ1-6; possible D gene TRBD1, 5 bases. The CDR3 length is 13 residues. The germline V and J ends were trimmed by 6 bases and 6 bases, with 12 bases remaining between them. Germline CDR1 is DFQATT and CDR2 is SNEGSKA (reference sequence). The CDR3 sequence is CSATSTANSPLHF. The CDR3 nucleotides are TGCAGTGCCACCTCGACAGCTAATTCACCCCTCCACTTT.

This clonotype has only a few counts. The chain has TRBV4-1 and TRBJ2-7; perhaps TRBD2 as D (5 bases). The germline V gene encodes CDR1 MGHRA and CDR2 YSYEKL. This CDR3 is built from 15 residues. Trimming took 3 bases from V and 1 from J, leaving 13 bases between them. CDR3 nucleotides: TGCGCCAGCAGCCACCCCCCTAGAGGGTCCTACGAGCAGTACTTC. This codes for CASSHPPRGSYEQYF.

This clonotype was observed a handful of times. V gene TRBV6-1 combines with J gene TRBJ1-4; D is possibly TRBD1 (6 bases). This CDR3 contains 14 residues. Trimming removed 5 bases from V and 7 bases from J, with 14 bases in between. Germline V CDR1 and CDR2: MNHNS, SASEGT. The CDR3 sequence is CASSTGFFGEKLFF. The CDR3 region has the DNA TGTGCCAGCAGTACAGGGTTCTTTGGTGAAAAACTGTTTTTT.

This clonotype was counted only a few times. The rearrangement links TRBV20-1 to TRBJ2-2; 12 nucleotides match TRBD1. Germline-derived CDR1 and CDR2 are DFQATT and SNEGSKA (reference sequence). J lost 7 bases, V lost 5 bases, and 5 bases had no gene match. The CDR3 runs 14 residues. The CDR3 coding sequence is TGCAGTGCTGCCGGGACAGGGGGCGTCGGGGAGCTGTTTTTT. The encoded protein is CSAAGTGGVGELFF.